These 32 T cell receptor beta chains were all obtained from the same sample, sequenced in a study of long-term antiretroviral therapy in people with HIV. immunoSEQ v3.0 was run at survey level. Sequenced by immunoSEQ multiplex PCR; TCRdb stores in-frame clones only, minus some. This sample has approximately 13,000 clones, with 75% to 85% found just once. The material sequenced was unsorted PBMCs, taken 3.1 years after starting antiretroviral therapy. These receptors all stem from a man between 40 and 49 years old with HIV.

A few counts support this clone. The rearrangement links TRBV6-6 to TRBJ2-7; no clear D gene. The CDR3 extends over 15 amino acids. V was pared by 0 bases and J by 0 bases, with 9 bases between. Per the germline V gene, CDR1 is MNHNY and CDR2 is SVGAGI (reference sequence). The DNA for the CDR3 is TGTGCCAGCAGTTACTCAGAAGGAAGCTCCTACGAGCAGTACTTC. Encoded protein: CASSYSEGSSYEQYF.

This chain uses TRBV18 with TRBJ1-1, with 10 positions matching TRBD1. Trimming removed 6 bases from V and 4 bases from J; junction bases left unmatched: 5. The CDR3 is 14 residues long. Germline CDR1 and CDR2: KGHSH and LQKENI. The CDR3 nucleotides read TGTGCCAGCTCCCCTCGGACAGGGGGCACTGAAGCTTTCTTT. This sequence encodes CASSPRTGGTEAFF.

In its sample, this clone was seen once. The chain couples TRBV5-6 to TRBJ2-2, with D perhaps matching TRBD1 (6 bases). There are 15 residues in the CDR3. Trimming removed 4 bases at V and 7 bases at J, with 17 bases between. Germline V gene data show CDR1 as SGHDT and CDR2 as YYEEEE. DNA for the CDR3: TGTGCCAGCAGCCTTCTGGGGGCGTTGGGCGGGGAGCTGTTTTTT. Its translation: CASSLLGALGGELFF.

This clone appeared once. The chain combines TRBV30 with TRBJ1-1; the D gene is possibly TRBD1 (5 bases). The CDR3 loop spans 13 amino acids. Per germline, CDR1 GTSNPN and CDR2 SVGIG (reference sequence). V lost 3 bases and J 1 base, leaving 9 bases between the germline ends. The DNA for the CDR3 is TGTGCCTGGAGGCGGGGGGGGAACACTGAAGCTTTCTTT. It yields the protein CAWRRGGNTEAFF.

The chain is built from TRBV11-1 and TRBJ2-3; D gene unclear. CDR3 size: 14 residues. Germline V lookup: CDR1 SGHAT, CDR2 FQDESV (reference sequence). Trimming took off 0 bases at V and 2 bases at J, with 6 bases between the two ends. DNA of the CDR3: TGTGCCAGCAGCTTAGCCGCAAACACAGATACGCAGTATTTT. It translates to CASSLAANTDTQYF.

The V and J genes are TRBV11-2 and TRBJ1-2, with D possibly matching TRBD1 (5 bases). CDR3 size: 12 residues. V lost 5 bases to trimming and J lost 7 bases, with 11 bases between them. Per the germline V gene, CDR1 is SGHAT and CDR2 is FQNNGV. The CDR3 spells CASSPWGGGYTF. CDR3 sequence (DNA): TGTGCCAGCAGCCCCTGGGGGGGTGGCTACACCTTC. The complete variable domain, with remaining parts taken from reference TRBV11-2 and TRBJ1-2, reads EAGVAQSPRYKIIEKRQSVAFWCNPISGHATLYWYQQILGQGPKLLIQFQNNGVVDDSQLPKDRFSAERLKGVDSTLKIQPAKLEDSAVYLCASSPWGGGYTFGSGTRLTVV.

The CDR3: CASTSGTVNSPLHF. CDR3 coding DNA: TGTGCCAGTACCTCCGGGACGGTTAATTCACCCCTCCACTTT. The chain employs TRBV19 and TRBJ1-6; TRBD1 might be the D (5 bases). Germline CDR1 LNHDA, CDR2 SQIVND (reference sequence). Trimming cost V 7 bases and J 6 bases, with 13 bases left between them. This CDR3 has 14 residues.

The genes are TRBV4-1 and TRBJ1-1; D unresolved. The CDR3 length is 15 residues. Per the germline V gene, CDR1 is MGHRA and CDR2 is YSYEKL. V was cut by 5 bases and J by 1 base, with 14 bases left in between. The CDR3 region has the DNA TGCGCCAGCAGCTACGGCCCCCTGACGAACACTGAAGCTTTCTTT. Its protein product is CASSYGPLTNTEAFF.

The genes are TRBV21-1 and TRBJ2-4; the D segment call TRBD1 is taken from the table without a DNA check. TRBV21-1 is tagged as a pseudogene. CDR3 length: 14 amino acids. CDR3 sequence: CASSLGTGNNIQYF. DNA of the CDR3: TGTGCCAGCAGCTTAGGGACAGGGAATAACATTCAGTACTTC.

A few counts support this clone. The chain employs TRBV5-6 and TRBJ2-7; D perhaps matches TRBD1 (5 bases). Germline CDR1 SGHDT, CDR2 YYEEEE. V was shortened by 1 base and J by 2 bases, with 13 bases between the two germline ends. The CDR3 extends over 15 amino acids. CDR3 sequence: CASSLIMAGTYEQYF. Here the CDR3 DNA reads TGTGCCAGCAGCTTGATTATGGCAGGGACCTACGAGCAGTACTTC.

The chain combines TRBV9 with TRBJ1-1; TRBD1 is a possible D gene (5 bases). Trimming stripped 4 bases from V and 1 base from J, with 11 bases between. The CDR3 is 14 residues long. The germline V gene encodes CDR1 SGDLS and CDR2 YYNGEE. CDR3 nucleotides: TGTGCCAGCAGCCCCGACAGCACGAACACTGAAGCTTTCTTT. Its protein product is CASSPDSTNTEAFF.

The chain couples TRBV6-5 to TRBJ1-6; possible D gene TRBD1, 5 bases. Germline loops: CDR1 MNHEY, CDR2 SVGAGI. There are 13 residues in the CDR3. The germline V and J ends were trimmed by 10 bases and 7 bases, with 14 bases remaining between them. The CDR3 here is CATQWGWNSPLHF. CDR3 sequence (DNA): TGTGCCACCCAGTGGGGCTGGAATTCACCCCTCCACTTT.

The chain carries TRBV6-1 and TRBJ1-2; 8 nucleotides match TRBD1. J lost 0 bases, V lost 3 bases, and 3 bases had no gene match. The CDR3 runs 15 residues. Germline V gives CDR1 MNHNS, CDR2 SASEGT. This CDR3 reads CASSDGTGPNYGYTF. The CDR3 nucleotides are TGTGCCAGCAGTGACGGGACAGGTCCTAACTATGGCTACACCTTC.

This chain uses TRBV2 with TRBJ1-3; 10 bases map to TRBD1. The CDR3 extends over 16 amino acids. V lost 8 bases and J lost 2; bases outside the gene matches: 9. Germline assignment: CDR1 SNHLY and CDR2 FYNNEI. For the CDR3, the DNA is TGTGCCAGCTGGGACAGGGGACACTCGACTGGAAACACCATATATTTT. Protein product: CASWDRGHSTGNTIYF. Looking up the rest from reference TRBV2 and TRBJ1-3 gives the full variable domain: EPEVTQTPSHQVTQMGQEVILRCVPISNHLYFYWYRQILGQKVEFLVSFYNNEISEKSEIFDDQFSVERPDGSNFTLKIRSTKLEDSAMYFCASWDRGHSTGNTIYFGEGSWLTVV.

The rearrangement joins TRBV5-6 to TRBJ2-7; D possibly corresponds to TRBD1 (5 bases). V was shortened by 2 bases and J by 5 bases, with 11 bases between the two germline ends. The CDR3 consists of 13 residues. Germline lookup yields CDR1 SGHDT and CDR2 YYEEEE. CDR3 protein: CASSFVQGNEQYF. In DNA, the CDR3 is TGTGCCAGCAGCTTCGTCCAGGGCAACGAGCAGTACTTC.

The chain links TRBV18 to TRBJ2-3; D is undetermined. The V end lost 3 bases, the J end lost 0 bases, and 13 bases lay between the germline ends. There are 16 residues in the CDR3. Germline CDR1 and CDR2: KGHSH and LQKENI. In DNA, the CDR3 is TGTGCCAGCTCACCGGAAATTTCATCTAGCACAGATACGCAGTATTTT. Encoded protein: CASSPEISSSTDTQYF. The variable domain in full, completed from reference TRBV18 and TRBJ2-3, reads NAGVMQNPRHLVRRRGQEARLRCSPMKGHSHVYWYRQLPEEGLKFMVYLQKENIIDESGMPKERFSAEFPKEGPSILRIQQVVRGDSAAYFCASSPEISSSTDTQYFGPGTRLTVL.

The chain links TRBV6-5 to TRBJ2-1; TRBD2 might be the D (6 bases). V was cut by 2 bases and J by 5 bases, with 10 bases left in between. This CDR3 contains 14 residues. Germline loops: CDR1 MNHEY, CDR2 SVGAGI. The CDR3 reads CASSYMAGNNEQFF. The CDR3 DNA sequence: TGTGCCAGCAGTTACATGGCGGGGAACAATGAGCAGTTCTTC.

The CDR3 reads CASRPRTGSSYGYTF. In DNA, the CDR3 is TGTGCCAGCAGACCCCGGACAGGGTCGAGCTATGGCTACACCTTC. The V gene is TRBV27, the J gene TRBJ1-2; 8 nucleotides agree with TRBD1. The germline V gene has CDR1 MNHEY and CDR2 SMNVEV (reference sequence). V was pared by 6 bases and J by 4 bases, with 10 bases of the junction left unmatched. The CDR3 runs 15 residues.

The chain carries TRBV2 and TRBJ2-3; possible D gene TRBD2, 5 bases. This CDR3 is built from 14 residues. V lost 8 bases to trimming and J lost 3 bases, with 15 bases between them. Germline assignment: CDR1 SNHLY and CDR2 FYNNEI. CDR3 protein: CASARDLVTDTQYF. CDR3 coding DNA: TGTGCCAGCGCACGGGATCTTGTTACAGATACGCAGTATTTT.

On this clone itself: Other DNA variants within this sample encode the same CDR3. The chain employs TRBV5-4 and TRBJ1-5, with 9 bases matching TRBD1. The CDR3 runs to 16 residues. V gave up 0 bases and J gave up 2 bases; unmatched junction bases: 3. The germline CDR1 and CDR2 sequences are SGHNT and YYREEE (reference sequence). CDR3 loop: CASSLGTGDGNQPQHF. The CDR3, as DNA: TGTGCCAGCAGCTTGGGGACAGGGGATGGCAATCAGCCCCAGCATTTT. Supplemented by reference TRBV5-4 and TRBJ1-5, the full variable domain reads ETGVTQSPTHLIKTRGQQVTLRCSSQSGHNTVSWYQQALGQGPQFIFQYYREEENGRGNFPPRFSGLQFPNYSSELNVNALELDDSALYLCASSLGTGDGNQPQHFGDGTRLSIL.

With respect to this clone: Mismatch with germline at one junction end may stem from a read error. V gene TRBV27 combines with J gene TRBJ1-2; 7 nucleotides agree with TRBD1. The CDR3 length is 15 residues. Per the germline V gene, CDR1 is MNHEY and CDR2 is SMNVEV (reference sequence). The CDR3 here is CASSVSGQVNYGYTF. In nucleotides, the CDR3 is TGTGCCAGCAGTGTATCAGGACAGGTGAACTATGGCTACACCTTC.

The rearrangement uses TRBV15 and TRBJ1-2; tentatively, D is TRBD1 (6 bases). Germline V lookup: CDR1 LNHNV, CDR2 YYDKDF (reference sequence). Deletions cut 0 bases from V and 6 bases from J, with 11 bases between. The CDR3 consists of 14 residues. DNA of the CDR3: TGTGCCACCAGCAGAGATCGACAGGTACATGGCTACACCTTC. Amino acid sequence: CATSRDRQVHGYTF.

The chain couples TRBV11-3 to TRBJ2-1; D is uncertain. Germline V gene sequence: CDR1 SGHNT, CDR2 YENEEA. V was clipped by 2 bases and J by 0 bases, with 11 bases between them. The CDR3 sequence is 16 residues long. This chain's CDR3 is CASSLRTAGSYNEQFF. CDR3 nucleotides: TGTGCCAGCAGCTTAAGGACCGCTGGCTCCTACAATGAGCAGTTCTTC. Together with reference TRBV11-3 and TRBJ2-1, the CDR3 gives the full variable domain: EAGVVQSPRYKIIEKKQPVAFWCNPISGHNTLYWYLQNLGQGPELLIRYENEEAVDDSQLPKDRFSAERLKGVDSTLKIQPAELGDSAVYLCASSLRTAGSYNEQFFGPGTRLTVL.

This clone showed up just a few times. The chain carries TRBV11-3 and TRBJ1-1; 9 nucleotides align to TRBD1. V gave up 1 base and J gave up 6 bases; unmatched junction bases: 0. The CDR3 has 13 amino acids. Germline CDR1 is SGHNT and CDR2 is YENEEA. The chain's CDR3 is CASSLGTGAEAFF. CDR3 DNA sequence: TGTGCCAGCAGCTTAGGGACAGGGGCTGAAGCTTTCTTT.

The chain is built from TRBV11-2 and TRBJ2-5; D assignment may be TRBD1 or TRBD2 (7 bases each). V was trimmed by 3 bases and J by 0 bases, leaving 11 bases between them. The CDR3 runs to 15 residues. Per germline, CDR1 SGHAT and CDR2 FQNNGV. DNA of the CDR3: TGTGCCAGCAGCTTGGGGGGGACAGACCAAGAGACCCAGTACTTC. Amino acid sequence: CASSLGGTDQETQYF.

The chain couples TRBV2 to TRBJ1-1; no clear D gene. The ends were cut back, 10 bases at V and 10 bases at J, with 19 bases in the middle. The CDR3 runs to 12 residues. Germline CDR1 and CDR2: SNHLY and FYNNEI. The CDR3 sequence: CATLPGYSGAFF. As DNA, the CDR3 is TGTGCCACCTTGCCGGGGTATTCTGGAGCTTTCTTT. Looking up the rest from reference TRBV2 and TRBJ1-1 gives the full variable domain: EPEVTQTPSHQVTQMGQEVILRCVPISNHLYFYWYRQILGQKVEFLVSFYNNEISEKSEIFDDQFSVERPDGSNFTLKIRSTKLEDSAMYFCATLPGYSGAFFGQGTRLTVV.

This clone was observed a single time. The chain is built from TRBV27 and TRBJ2-7; D is perhaps TRBD1 (5 bases). Per germline, CDR1 MNHEY and CDR2 SMNVEV (reference sequence). The CDR3 totals 14 residues. The V end lost 1 base, the J end lost 5 bases, and 12 bases lay between the germline ends. CDR3 bases: TGTGCCAGCAGTTTATGGGGCCACGACCACGAGCAGTACTTC. Its translation: CASSLWGHDHEQYF.

The chain has TRBV27 and TRBJ2-1; 11 nucleotides line up with TRBD2. Unmatched junction bases numbered 10, after V lost 4 bases and J lost 8 bases. Germline CDR1 reads MNHEY; CDR2 reads SMNVEV (reference sequence). The CDR3 loop spans 16 amino acids. CDR3 DNA: TGTGCCAGCAGTTGGAGACTAGCGGGACTCGAGGATGAGCAGTTCTTC. Amino acids: CASSWRLAGLEDEQFF.

J is TRBJ1-6 and V is TRBV30; 8 positions match TRBD1. Germline V gene data show CDR1 as GTSNPN and CDR2 as SVGIG (reference sequence). The V gene end was trimmed by 3 bases and the J gene end by 9 bases; junction bases not matched to a gene: 7. The length of the CDR3 is 14 residues. The CDR3 loop reads CAWSSGQGGSPLHF. In DNA form, the CDR3 reads TGTGCCTGGAGCTCTGGACAGGGAGGTTCACCCCTCCACTTT.

This clone was seen once. The chain carries TRBV6-1 and TRBJ1-5, with D maybe TRBD1 (5 bases). CDR1 and CDR2 from the germline V gene are MNHNS and SASEGT. The CDR3 is 15 residues long. With 2 bases removed from V and 3 bases from J, the gap between germline ends came to 11 bases. CDR3 nucleotide sequence: TGTGCCAGCAGTGAACTCGACAGTCCCAATCAGCCCCAGCATTTT. Translating it yields CASSELDSPNQPQHF.

This clone was seen a few times. The chain joins TRBV19 to TRBJ2-7; the D gene could be TRBD1 or TRBD2 (7 bases each). Trimming removed 1 base at V and 4 bases at J, with 11 bases between. In germline, CDR1 is LNHDA, CDR2 SQIVND (reference sequence). The length of the CDR3 is 14 residues. CDR3 nucleotide sequence: TGTGCCAGTAGTATAGCAGGGGGGGAGTACGAGCAGTACTTC. This encodes CASSIAGGEYEQYF.

The rearrangement uses TRBV27 and TRBJ1-2, with D possibly being TRBD1 (6 bases). The CDR3 runs 15 residues. Trimming took off 5 bases at V and 3 bases at J, with 16 bases between the two ends. CDR1 and CDR2 (germline): MNHEY, SMNVEV (reference sequence). The CDR3 is CASSPHRDRDYGYTF. DNA for the CDR3: TGTGCCAGCAGTCCCCACAGGGACCGGGACTATGGCTACACCTTC.